This paragraph reports one TCR beta chain. Its specific antigen is unknown. The record has no base qualities; no much larger clone is one base away. This sample's treatment or condition label indicates: allogeneic hematopoietic cell transplantation with graft depleted of TCRalphabeta T cells and CD19 B cells. The children who served as transplant recipients had been given grafts of TCRalphabeta/CD19-depleted allogeneic hematopoietic cells. This record belongs to a study of T-cell reconstitution after alpha-beta-depleted transplantation in children (dated by TCRdb to the mid-2010s). Looking at the study overall: Using TCR repertoire profiling, the study followed T-cell immune reconstitution in a quantitative way in children after TCRalphabeta/CD19-depleted allogeneic hematopoietic cell transplantation. What the study reported, not specific to this receptor: In some patients, high TCRbeta diversity at day 60 was attributed to recipient T cells and intrathymic progenitors that had survived conditioning. The apparently early recovery of alphabetaT-cell counts about two months after transplant reportedly depended on only several hundred rapidly expanded clones that came from non-depleted graft cells. The frequencies of hyperexpanded clones fell over the following months, and after one year, T-cell counts and TCRbeta diversity were mostly attributed to newly produced T cells.

The method behind the library was PCR. The reads were generated on an Illumina HiSeq 2500. To normalize quantification of the TCRbeta repertoire, the TCR libraries were built with molecular barcoding that relied on unique molecular identifiers. TCRdb cleaned the public reads at Q25 with fastp, built clones with MiXCR and kept in-frame beta chains. Rows with a matching CDR3 protein are joined into one entry that keeps the most common DNA and genes. The sample table holds 600,000 to 800,000 distinct CDR3 sequences, of which 13% were seen once. The ten top clones hold around 0.8% of the sample. Reading from cysteine to phenylalanine, the CDR3 counts 11 amino acids. The entry retains the CDR3 DNA only, 33 bases that are in frame from base 1. Based on the germline V gene, the CDR1 and CDR2 sequences are MGHDK and SYGVNS. V loses 6 bases, J loses 10 bases, and the germline ends lie 13 bases apart.

Sequences were derived from PBMCs, sampled before TCRalphabeta/CD19-depleted stem cell transplant. The sequence is built from TRBV25-1 and TRBJ2-7; matching of 5 bases hints at TRBD1 as the D gene. The receptor's source is a girl aged 2 to 10 with congenital amegakaryocytic thrombocytopenia, due to receive a stem cell transplant. The nucleotides are TGTGCCAGCAGCGGATCAGGGTTCCAGTACTTC. Its protein is CASSGSGFQYF.